Sequencing of this T cell receptor beta chain was carried out in a study of blood T cell repertoires in COVID-19 (dated by TCRdb to the early 2020s). With regard to the full study: The collaborator samples originated in the United States, Italy and Spain and spanned the acute and convalescent phases of COVID-19. The prospective study material was composed of cDNA or gDNA derived from T cells, B-cell-depleted T cells, or PBMCs. A freely available public database, intended as a resource for researchers studying the immune response to SARS-CoV-2, is where the repertoires were released. The samples were drawn from two sources: the first 160 participants of the ongoing ImmuneRACE study, and 950 to 1,500 subjects contributed by 6 global collaborators. Where available, HLA class I and class II types were taken from metadata supplied by the sample provider and were not determined by assay-based typing. The sample metadata nearly always contained a de-identified subject ID, COVID-19 status, age in years and sex. The dataset comprised deeply sampled blood TCRbeta repertoires from subjects exposed to, actively infected with, or recovered from COVID-19.

The collaborating institutions used their own protocols to collect whole blood in K2EDTA tubes. For TCRbeta analysis, collaborators shipped samples in one of three forms: frozen whole blood, isolated PBMCs, or DNA extracted from either of those sample types. TCRbeta CDR3 regions were amplified from genomic DNA by means of the immunoSEQ Assay, a bias-controlled multiplex PCR. From the authors' description of their analysis: The number of nucleated cells in each sample was estimated by amplification of reference gene primers within the assay. To quantify the absolute abundance of each unique TCRbeta CDR3 rearrangement, sequence reads were collapsed and filtered. For each sample, productive Simpson clonality was calculated as the square root of Simpson's diversity index over productive rearrangements. TCRdb provides this immuneACCESS table in a form limited to in-frame rearrangements. Some clones are lacking; in checked studies, under half of them reflect an unresolved V gene, and why the rest are absent is not known. V, J and clone size derive from that table, while D and trimming were established from the DNA sequence. For this sample there are about 130,000 clones; around 89% appear just once. The ten largest clones represent about 2.9% of the sample.

Points the paper makes about the study in general: The amount of clinical and demographic metadata varied by source and participant and was provided uncurated.

About this clone: Its target antigen remains unknown. There are no base qualities to consult, and no much larger clone falls within one base.

The sample taken for sequencing was peripheral blood. This TCR derives from a man in his 60s with active or convalescent COVID-19.

At the DNA level, the sequence is TGCGCCAGCAGCTCCACAGCGGGGGGCACAGATACGCAGTATTTT. Its coded protein is CASSSTAGGTDTQYF. The sequence is built from TRBV5-1 and TRBJ2-3; 8 junctional bases match TRBD2. V is cut back by 3 bases and J by 1 base, with 4 bases in the junction unmatched. For CDR1 and CDR2, the germline V gene lists SGHRS and YFSETQ. The CDR3 runs 15 residues from the cysteine to the phenylalanine. Only CDR3 DNA remains: 45 bases, in frame from the first base.